What follows are 5 T cell receptor beta chains derived from one specimen sequenced in a study of T cell repertoires in cytomegalovirus infection. TCRdb reanalysed the reads using MiXCR and keeps one entry per CDR3 protein. The sample contains roughly 150,000 distinct CDR3 sequences, 20% to 25% of which appear only once. Sequencing input: PBMCs. Source of these receptors: a human donor in good health (CMV status not recorded). Some clones in this sample may be carry-over from other donors' samples.

The chain recombines TRBV2 with TRBJ2-1; 15 bases map to TRBD2. The CDR3 contains 15 residues. Germline loops: CDR1 SNHLY, CDR2 FYNNEI. Trimming at V came to 7 bases and at J to 9 bases, leaving 7 bases not matched to a gene. This CDR3 reads CASKSVGLAGGEQFF. CDR3 in DNA: TGTGCCAGCAAATCGGTGGGACTAGCGGGGGGTGAGCAGTTCTTC. The complete variable domain, with remaining parts taken from reference TRBV2 and TRBJ2-1, reads EPEVTQTPSHQVTQMGQEVILRCVPISNHLYFYWYRQILGQKVEFLVSFYNNEISEKSEIFDDQFSVERPDGSNFTLKIRSTKLEDSAMYFCASKSVGLAGGEQFFGPGTRLTVL.

The chain joins TRBV9 to TRBJ2-1; 9 positions agree with TRBD2. The CDR3 loop spans 14 amino acids. V shed 6 bases and J 8 bases; nucleotides not matched to a gene: 9. From germline, CDR1 is SGDLS and CDR2 YYNGEE. CDR3 in DNA: TGTGCCAGCACGGTTGGCGGGAGGGTGGATGAGCAGTTCTTC. Amino acid sequence: CASTVGGRVDEQFF. The whole variable domain, filled in from reference TRBV9 and TRBJ2-1, reads DSGVTQTPKHLITATGQRVTLRCSPRSGDLSVYWYQQSLDQGLQFLIQYYNGEERAKGNILERFSAQQFPDLHSELNLSSLELGDSALYFCASTVGGRVDEQFFGPGTRLTVL.

This clonotype occurred many times. The chain uses TRBV7-8 and TRBJ1-6, with D perhaps TRBD1 (5 bases). The CDR3 is made up of 17 amino acids. From germline, CDR1 is SGHVS and CDR2 FQNEAQ. Trimming pared 3 bases from V and 6 bases from J, leaving 18 bases between. For the CDR3, the DNA is TGTGCCAGCAGCTTGACCAGGGCTTTTCCAGCTAATTCACCCCTCCACTTT. Translation: CASSLTRAFPANSPLHF. The full variable domain, with the rest looked up from reference TRBV7-8 and TRBJ1-6, is GAGVSQSPRYKVAKRGQDVALRCDPISGHVSLFWYQQALGQGPEFLTYFQNEAQLDKSGLPSDRFFAERPEGSVSTLKIQRTQQEDSAVYLCASSLTRAFPANSPLHFGNGTRLTVT.

This clonotype was counted a few times. The chain employs TRBV11-2 and TRBJ1-1; possible D gene TRBD1, 6 bases. The germline V gene has CDR1 SGHAT and CDR2 FQNNGV. V was trimmed by 2 bases and J by 2 bases, leaving 15 bases between them. CDR3 length equals 16 residues. Here the CDR3 DNA reads TGTGCCAGCAGCTTACTCCGCACAGGGCCTAACACTGAAGCTTTCTTT. Its translation is CASSLLRTGPNTEAFF.

This CDR3 is CASSSQTRDTQYF. CDR3 nucleotide sequence: TGTGCCAGCAGTTCCCAGACTAGAGATACGCAGTATTTT. V gene TRBV2 combines with J gene TRBJ2-3; D possibly corresponds to TRBD2 (6 bases). V lost 5 bases to trimming and J lost 5 bases, with 11 bases between them. The CDR3 runs to 13 residues. Germline-derived CDR1 and CDR2 are SNHLY and FYNNEI.